The clone carrying this T cell receptor beta chain was picked up a small number of times. The sample belongs to a study of T cells in Graves' hyperthyroidism and ophthalmopathy. This CDR3 comprises 12 residues. V shed 0 bases and J shed 8 bases, with 4 bases lying between them. CDR1 is LNHNV, CDR2 YYDKDF, per germline (reference sequence). Amplified regions were TCR beta CDR3 sequences from RNA transcripts. First-round RT-PCR targeting the TCR CDR3 was performed with the HTBI primer set. TCRdb re-derived calls from the multiplex PCR reads in MiXCR, one entry per CDR3 protein. The sample has hundreds of thousands of distinct CDR3 sequences, approximately 19% seen once.

The sample consisted of blood. The chain joins TRBV15 to TRBJ1-4; no firm D call. The clonotype comes from a woman aged 50 to 60 with Graves' hyperthyroidism that later progressed to Graves' ophthalmopathy. The CDR3: CATSRDPEKLFF. The CDR3 DNA follows: TGTGCCACCAGCAGAGATCCAGAAAAACTGTTTTTT.